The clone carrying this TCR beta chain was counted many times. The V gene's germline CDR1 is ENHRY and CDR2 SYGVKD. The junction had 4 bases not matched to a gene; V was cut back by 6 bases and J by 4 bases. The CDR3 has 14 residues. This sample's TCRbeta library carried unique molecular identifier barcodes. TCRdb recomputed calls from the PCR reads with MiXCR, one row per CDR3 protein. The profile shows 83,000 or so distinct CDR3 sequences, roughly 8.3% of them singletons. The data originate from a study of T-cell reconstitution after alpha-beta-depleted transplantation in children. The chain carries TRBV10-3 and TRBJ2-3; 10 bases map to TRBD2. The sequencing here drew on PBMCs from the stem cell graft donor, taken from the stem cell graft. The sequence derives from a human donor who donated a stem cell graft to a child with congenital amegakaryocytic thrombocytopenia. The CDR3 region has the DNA TGTGCCATCAGGAGCGGGAGGGCCGCAGATACGCAGTATTTT. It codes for CAIRSGRAADTQYF.